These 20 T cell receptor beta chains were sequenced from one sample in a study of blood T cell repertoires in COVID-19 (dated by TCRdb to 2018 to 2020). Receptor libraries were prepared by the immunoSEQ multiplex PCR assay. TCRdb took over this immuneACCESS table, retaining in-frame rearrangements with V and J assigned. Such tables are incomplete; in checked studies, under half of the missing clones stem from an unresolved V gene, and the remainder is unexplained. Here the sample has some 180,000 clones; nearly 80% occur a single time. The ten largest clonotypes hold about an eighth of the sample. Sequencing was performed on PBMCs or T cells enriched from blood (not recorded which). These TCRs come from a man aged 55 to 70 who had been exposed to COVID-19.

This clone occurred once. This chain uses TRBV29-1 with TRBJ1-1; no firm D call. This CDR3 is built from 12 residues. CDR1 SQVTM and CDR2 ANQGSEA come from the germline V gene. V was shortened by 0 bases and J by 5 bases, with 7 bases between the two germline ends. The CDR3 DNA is TGCAGCGTTGAAGATCCGGGGACTGAAGCTTTCTTT. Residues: CSVEDPGTEAFF.

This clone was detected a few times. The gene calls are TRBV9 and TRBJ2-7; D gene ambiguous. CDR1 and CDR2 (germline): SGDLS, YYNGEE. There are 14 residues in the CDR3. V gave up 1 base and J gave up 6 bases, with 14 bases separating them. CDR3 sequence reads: CASSVSSLPLEQYF. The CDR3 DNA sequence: TGTGCCAGCAGCGTATCTAGTCTTCCTCTCGAGCAGTACTTC.

CDR3 residues: CAWSDWTGGEQFF. DNA for the CDR3: TGTGCCTGGAGTGATTGGACAGGCGGAGAGCAGTTCTTC. This chain uses TRBV30 with TRBJ2-1, with 7 bases fitting TRBD1. The CDR3 has 13 amino acids. V gave up 1 base and J gave up 10 bases; unmatched junction bases: 7. Germline V gene sequence: CDR1 GTSNPN, CDR2 SVGIG (reference sequence).

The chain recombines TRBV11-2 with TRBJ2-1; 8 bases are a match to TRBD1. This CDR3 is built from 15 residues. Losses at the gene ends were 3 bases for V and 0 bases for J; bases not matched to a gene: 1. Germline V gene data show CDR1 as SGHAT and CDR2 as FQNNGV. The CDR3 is CASSFGQGSYNEQFF. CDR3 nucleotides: TGTGCCAGCAGCTTTGGACAGGGCTCCTACAATGAGCAGTTCTTC.

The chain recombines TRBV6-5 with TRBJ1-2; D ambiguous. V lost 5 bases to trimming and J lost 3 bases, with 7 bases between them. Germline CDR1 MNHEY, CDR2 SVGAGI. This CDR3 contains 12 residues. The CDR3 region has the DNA TGTGCCAGCAGTATCCGGGACTATGGCTACACCTTC. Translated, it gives CASSIRDYGYTF.

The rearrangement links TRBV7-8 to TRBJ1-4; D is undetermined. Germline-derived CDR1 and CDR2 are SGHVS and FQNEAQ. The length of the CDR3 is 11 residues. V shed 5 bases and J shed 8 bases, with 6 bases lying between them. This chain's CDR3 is CASSPREKLFF. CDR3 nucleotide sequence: TGTGCCAGCAGCCCGCGAGAAAAACTGTTTTTT.

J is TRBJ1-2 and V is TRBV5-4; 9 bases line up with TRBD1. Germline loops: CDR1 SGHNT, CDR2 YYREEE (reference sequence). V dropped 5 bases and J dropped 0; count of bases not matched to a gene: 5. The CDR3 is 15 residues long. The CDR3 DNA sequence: TGTGCCAGCAGGGGACAGGGAACCACTAACTATGGCTACACCTTC. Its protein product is CASRGQGTTNYGYTF.

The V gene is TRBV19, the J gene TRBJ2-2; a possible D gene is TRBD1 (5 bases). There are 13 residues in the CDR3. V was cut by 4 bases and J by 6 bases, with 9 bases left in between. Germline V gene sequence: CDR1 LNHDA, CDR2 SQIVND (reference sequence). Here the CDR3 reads CASSTRVPGELFF. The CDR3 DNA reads TGTGCCAGTAGTACCAGGGTACCCGGGGAGCTGTTTTTT.

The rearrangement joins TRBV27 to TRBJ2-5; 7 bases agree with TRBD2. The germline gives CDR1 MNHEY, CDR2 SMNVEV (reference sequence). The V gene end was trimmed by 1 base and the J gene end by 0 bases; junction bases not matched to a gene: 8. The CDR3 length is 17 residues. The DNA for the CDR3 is TGTGCCAGCAGTTTATTTTCTAGCGGTTCGTACCAAGAGACCCAGTACTTC. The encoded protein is CASSLFSSGSYQETQYF.

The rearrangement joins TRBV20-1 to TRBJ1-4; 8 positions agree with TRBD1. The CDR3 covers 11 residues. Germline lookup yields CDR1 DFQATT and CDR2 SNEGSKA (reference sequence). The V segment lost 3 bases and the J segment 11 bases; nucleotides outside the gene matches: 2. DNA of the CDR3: TGCAGTGCTAGGTGGACAGGGAAACTGTTTTTT. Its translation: CSARWTGKLFF.

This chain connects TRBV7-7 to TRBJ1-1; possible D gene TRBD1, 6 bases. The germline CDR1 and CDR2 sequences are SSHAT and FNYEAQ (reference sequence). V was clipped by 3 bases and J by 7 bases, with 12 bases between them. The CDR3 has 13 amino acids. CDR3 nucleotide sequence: TGTGCCAGCAGCTTTGCTTTGGACAGTGAAGCTTTCTTT. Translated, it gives CASSFALDSEAFF. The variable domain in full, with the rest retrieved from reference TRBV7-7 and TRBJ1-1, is GAGVSQSPRYKVTKRGQDVTLRCDPISSHATLYWYQQALGQGPEFLTYFNYEAQPDKSGLPSDRFSAERPEGSISTLTIQRTEQRDSAMYRCASSFALDSEAFFGQGTRLTVV.

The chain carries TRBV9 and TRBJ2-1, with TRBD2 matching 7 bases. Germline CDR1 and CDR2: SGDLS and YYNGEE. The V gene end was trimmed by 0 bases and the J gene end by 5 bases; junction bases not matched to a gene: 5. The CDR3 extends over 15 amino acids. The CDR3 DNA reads TGTGCCAGCAGCGTAGGCTCTAGCGGCAACAATGAGCAGTTCTTC. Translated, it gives CASSVGSSGNNEQFF.

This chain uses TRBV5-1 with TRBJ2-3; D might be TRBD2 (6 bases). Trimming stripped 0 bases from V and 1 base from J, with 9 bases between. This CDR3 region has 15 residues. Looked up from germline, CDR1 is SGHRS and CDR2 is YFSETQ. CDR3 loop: CASSLVGTGTDTQYF. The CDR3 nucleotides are TGCGCCAGCAGCTTGGTCGGGACTGGCACAGATACGCAGTATTTT.

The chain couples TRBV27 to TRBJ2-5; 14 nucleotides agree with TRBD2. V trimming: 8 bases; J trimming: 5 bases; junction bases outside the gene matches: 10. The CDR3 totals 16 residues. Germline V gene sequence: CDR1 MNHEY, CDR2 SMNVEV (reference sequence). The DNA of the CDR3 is TGTGCCAGCTTACCGGGACTAGCGGGAGAAATTGAGACCCAGTACTTC. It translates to CASLPGLAGEIETQYF.

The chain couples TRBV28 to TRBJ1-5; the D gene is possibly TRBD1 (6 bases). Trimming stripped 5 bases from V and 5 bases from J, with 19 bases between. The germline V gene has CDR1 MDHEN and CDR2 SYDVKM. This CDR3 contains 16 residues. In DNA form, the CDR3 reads TGTGCCAGCAGTCTGCTGACAGGAGATAAGGATCAGCCCCAGCATTTT. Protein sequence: CASSLLTGDKDQPQHF.

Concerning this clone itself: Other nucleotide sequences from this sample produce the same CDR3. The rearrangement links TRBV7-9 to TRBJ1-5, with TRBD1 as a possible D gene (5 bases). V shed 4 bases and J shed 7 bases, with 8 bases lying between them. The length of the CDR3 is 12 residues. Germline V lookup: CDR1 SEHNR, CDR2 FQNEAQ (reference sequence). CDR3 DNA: TGTGCCAGCAGCTCCGGGGGACAGCCCCAGCATTTT. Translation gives CASSSGGQPQHF.

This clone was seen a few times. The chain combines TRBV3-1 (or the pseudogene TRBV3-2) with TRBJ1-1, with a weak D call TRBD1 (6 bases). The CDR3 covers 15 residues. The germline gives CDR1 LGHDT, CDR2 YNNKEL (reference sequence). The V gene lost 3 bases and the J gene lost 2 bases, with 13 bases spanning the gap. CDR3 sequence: CASSQGDTFNTEAFF. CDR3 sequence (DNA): TGTGCCAGCAGCCAGGGGGACACTTTTAACACTGAAGCTTTCTTT.

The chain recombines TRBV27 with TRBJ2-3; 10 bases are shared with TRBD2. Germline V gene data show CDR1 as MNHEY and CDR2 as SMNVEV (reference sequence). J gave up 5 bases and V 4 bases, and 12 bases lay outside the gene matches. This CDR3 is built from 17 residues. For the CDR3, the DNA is TGTGCCAGCAGTTCAAACCCTAGCGGGGGAAGAGGAGATACGCAGTATTTT. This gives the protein CASSSNPSGGRGDTQYF.

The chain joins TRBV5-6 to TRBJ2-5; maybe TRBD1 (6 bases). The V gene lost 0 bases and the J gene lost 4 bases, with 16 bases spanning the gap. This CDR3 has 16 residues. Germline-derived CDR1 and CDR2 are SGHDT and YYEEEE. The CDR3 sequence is CASSLERDMGLETQYF. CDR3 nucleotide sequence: TGTGCCAGCAGCTTGGAACGGGACATGGGTTTAGAGACCCAGTACTTC.

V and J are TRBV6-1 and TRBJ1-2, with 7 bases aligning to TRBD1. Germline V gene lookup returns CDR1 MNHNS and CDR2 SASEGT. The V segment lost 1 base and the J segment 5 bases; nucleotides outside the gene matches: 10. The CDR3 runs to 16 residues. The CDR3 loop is CASSEVGGRGWYGYTF. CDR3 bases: TGTGCCAGCAGTGAAGTAGGCGGCAGGGGGTGGTATGGCTACACCTTC.